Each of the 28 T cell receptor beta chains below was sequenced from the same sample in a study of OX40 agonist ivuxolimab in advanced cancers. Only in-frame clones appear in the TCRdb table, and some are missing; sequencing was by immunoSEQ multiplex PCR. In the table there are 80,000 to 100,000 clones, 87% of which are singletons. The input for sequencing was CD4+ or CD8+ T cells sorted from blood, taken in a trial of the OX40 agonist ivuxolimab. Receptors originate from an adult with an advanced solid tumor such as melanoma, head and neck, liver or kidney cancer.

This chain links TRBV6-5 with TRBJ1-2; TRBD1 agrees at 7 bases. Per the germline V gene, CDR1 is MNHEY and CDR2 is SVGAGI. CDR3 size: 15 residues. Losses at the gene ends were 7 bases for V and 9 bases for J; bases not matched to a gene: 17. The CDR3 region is CASIHTPDRIYRYTF. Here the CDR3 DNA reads TGTGCCAGCATCCATACTCCGGACAGGATTTACCGCTACACCTTC.

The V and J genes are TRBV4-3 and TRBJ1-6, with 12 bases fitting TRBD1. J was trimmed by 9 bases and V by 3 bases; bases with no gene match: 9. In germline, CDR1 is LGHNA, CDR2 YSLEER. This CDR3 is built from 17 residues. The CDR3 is CASSHGTGGSVGSPLHF. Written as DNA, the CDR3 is TGCGCCAGCAGCCATGGGACAGGGGGCTCCGTGGGTTCACCCCTCCACTTT.

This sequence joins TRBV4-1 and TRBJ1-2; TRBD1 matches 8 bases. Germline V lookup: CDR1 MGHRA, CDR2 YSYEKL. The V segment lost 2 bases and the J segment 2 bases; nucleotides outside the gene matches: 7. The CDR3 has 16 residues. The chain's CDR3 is CASSQLGTGKNYGYTF. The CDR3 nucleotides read TGCGCCAGCAGCCAACTGGGGACAGGAAAAAACTATGGCTACACCTTC.

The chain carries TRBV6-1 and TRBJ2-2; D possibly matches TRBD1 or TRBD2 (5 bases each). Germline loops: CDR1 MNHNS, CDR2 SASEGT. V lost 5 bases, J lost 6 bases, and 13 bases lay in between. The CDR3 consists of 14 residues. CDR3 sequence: CASSLGAGSGELFF. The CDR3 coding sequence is TGTGCCAGCAGTCTAGGGGCGGGTTCCGGGGAGCTGTTTTTT.

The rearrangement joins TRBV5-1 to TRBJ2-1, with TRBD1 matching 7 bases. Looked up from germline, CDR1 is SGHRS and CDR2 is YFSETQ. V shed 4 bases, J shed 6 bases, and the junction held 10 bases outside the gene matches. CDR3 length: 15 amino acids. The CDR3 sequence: CASSGTGASFNEQFF. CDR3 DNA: TGCGCCAGCAGCGGTACAGGGGCCAGCTTCAATGAGCAGTTCTTC.

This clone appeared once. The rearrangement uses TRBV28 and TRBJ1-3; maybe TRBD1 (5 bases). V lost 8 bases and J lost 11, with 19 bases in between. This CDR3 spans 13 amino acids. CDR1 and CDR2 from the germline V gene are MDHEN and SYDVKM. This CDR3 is CASQPGPSASIYF. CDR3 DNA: TGTGCCAGCCAACCGGGACCCTCCGCTTCCATATATTTT.

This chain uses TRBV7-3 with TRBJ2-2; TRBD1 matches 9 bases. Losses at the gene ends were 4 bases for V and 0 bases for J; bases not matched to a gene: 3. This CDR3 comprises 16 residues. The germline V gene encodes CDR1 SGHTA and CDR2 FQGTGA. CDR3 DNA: TGTGCCAGCAGCTCAGGGACAGGGACGAACACCGGGGAGCTGTTTTTT. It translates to CASSSGTGTNTGELFF. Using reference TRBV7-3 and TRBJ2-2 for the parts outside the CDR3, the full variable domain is GAGVSQTPSNKVTEKGKYVELRCDPISGHTALYWYRQSLGQGPEFLIYFQGTGAADDSGLPNDRFFAVRPEGSVSTLKIQRTERGDSAVYLCASSSGTGTNTGELFFGEGSRLTVL.

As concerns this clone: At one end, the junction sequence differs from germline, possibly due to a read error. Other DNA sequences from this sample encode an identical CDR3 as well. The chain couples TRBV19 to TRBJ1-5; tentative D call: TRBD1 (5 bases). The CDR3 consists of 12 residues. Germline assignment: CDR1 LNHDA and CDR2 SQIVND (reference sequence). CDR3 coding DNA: TGCGCCAGTAGCCCGGGGGGGAGGCCCCAGCATTTT. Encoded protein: CASSPGGRPQHF.

The CDR3 reads CASTLRVGTEAFF. The CDR3 nucleotides read TGTGCCAGCACCTTGCGGGTGGGCACTGAAGCTTTCTTT. V is TRBV6-5 and J is TRBJ1-1; D not resolved. V gave up 7 bases and J gave up 4 bases, with 13 bases separating them. Germline assignment: CDR1 MNHEY and CDR2 SVGAGI. CDR3 length equals 13 residues.

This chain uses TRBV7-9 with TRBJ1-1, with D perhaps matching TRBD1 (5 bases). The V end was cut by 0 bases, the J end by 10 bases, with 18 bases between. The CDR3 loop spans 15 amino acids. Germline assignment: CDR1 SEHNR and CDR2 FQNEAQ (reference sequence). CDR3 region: CASSLARDPTPPAFF. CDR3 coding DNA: TGTGCCAGCAGCTTAGCGAGGGACCCTACACCACCAGCTTTCTTT.

Here the CDR3 DNA reads TGTGCCAGCAGCTTAGGGACGGTGCGAAACCCGGGGGGCTACACCTTC. This encodes CASSLGTVRNPGGYTF. The chain carries TRBV5-4 and TRBJ1-2; D might be TRBD1 (5 bases). Looked up from germline, CDR1 is SGHNT and CDR2 is YYREEE (reference sequence). V lost 2 bases, J lost 8 bases, and 22 bases lay in between. CDR3 length: 16 amino acids.

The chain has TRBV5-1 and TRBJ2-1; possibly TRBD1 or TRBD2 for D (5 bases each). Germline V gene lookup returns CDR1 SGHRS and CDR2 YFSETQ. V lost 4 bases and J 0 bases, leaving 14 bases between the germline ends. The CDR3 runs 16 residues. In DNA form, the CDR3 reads TGCGCCAGCAGCGGGGTCGGGGCTAGCTCCTACAATGAGCAGTTCTTC. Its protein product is CASSGVGASSYNEQFF.

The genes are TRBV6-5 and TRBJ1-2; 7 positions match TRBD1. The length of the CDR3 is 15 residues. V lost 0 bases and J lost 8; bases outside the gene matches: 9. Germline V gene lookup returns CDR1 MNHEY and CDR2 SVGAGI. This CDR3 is CASSYSMIRGEGYTF. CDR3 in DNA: TGTGCCAGCAGTTACTCGATGATCAGGGGGGAAGGCTACACCTTC.

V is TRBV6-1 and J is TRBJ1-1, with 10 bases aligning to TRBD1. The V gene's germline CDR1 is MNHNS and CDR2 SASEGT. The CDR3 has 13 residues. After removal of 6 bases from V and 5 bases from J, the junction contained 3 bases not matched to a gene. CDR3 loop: CASSRQGATEAFF. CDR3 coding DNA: TGTGCCAGCAGCAGACAGGGGGCGACTGAAGCTTTCTTT.

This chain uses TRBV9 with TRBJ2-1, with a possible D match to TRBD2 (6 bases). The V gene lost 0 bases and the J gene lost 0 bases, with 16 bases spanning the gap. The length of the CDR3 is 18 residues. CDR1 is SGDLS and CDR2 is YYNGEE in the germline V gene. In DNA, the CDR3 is TGTGCCAGCAGCGTAGCTGGGGCGGGGCAGAGCTCCTACAATGAGCAGTTCTTC. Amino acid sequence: CASSVAGAGQSSYNEQFF.

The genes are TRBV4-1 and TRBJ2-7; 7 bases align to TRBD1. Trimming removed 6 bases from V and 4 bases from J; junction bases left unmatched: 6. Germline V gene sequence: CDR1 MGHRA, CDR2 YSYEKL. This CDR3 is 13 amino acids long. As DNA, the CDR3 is TGCGCCAGCAGAGGGACAGCAGAATACGAGCAGTACTTC. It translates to CASRGTAEYEQYF.

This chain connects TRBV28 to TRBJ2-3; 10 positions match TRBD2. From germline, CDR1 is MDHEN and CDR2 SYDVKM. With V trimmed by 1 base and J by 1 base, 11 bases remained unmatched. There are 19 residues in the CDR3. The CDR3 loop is CASSLLGLAETSGTDTQYF. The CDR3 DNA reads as TGTGCCAGCAGTTTATTAGGACTAGCGGAGACGTCTGGCACAGATACGCAGTATTTT.

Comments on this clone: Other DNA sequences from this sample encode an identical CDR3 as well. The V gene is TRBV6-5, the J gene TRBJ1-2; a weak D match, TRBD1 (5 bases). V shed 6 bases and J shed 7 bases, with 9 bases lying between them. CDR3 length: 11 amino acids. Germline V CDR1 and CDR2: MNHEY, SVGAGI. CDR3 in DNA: TGTGCCAGCAGCCCCGGGGCTGGCTACACCTTC. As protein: CASSPGAGYTF.

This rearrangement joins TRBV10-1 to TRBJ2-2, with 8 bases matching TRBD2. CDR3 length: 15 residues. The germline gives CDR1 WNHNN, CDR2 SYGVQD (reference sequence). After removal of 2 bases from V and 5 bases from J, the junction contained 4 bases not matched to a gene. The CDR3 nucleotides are TGCGCCAGCAGTGAGGGGACTAGTAAAACCGGGGAGCTGTTTTTT. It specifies CASSEGTSKTGELFF.

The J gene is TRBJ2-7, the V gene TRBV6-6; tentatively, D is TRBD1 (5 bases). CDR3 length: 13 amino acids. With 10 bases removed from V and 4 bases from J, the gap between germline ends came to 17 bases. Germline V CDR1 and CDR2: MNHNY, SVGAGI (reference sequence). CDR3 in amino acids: CATSLRGPYEQYF. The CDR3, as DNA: TGTGCCACCTCCCTTAGGGGTCCTTACGAGCAGTACTTC.

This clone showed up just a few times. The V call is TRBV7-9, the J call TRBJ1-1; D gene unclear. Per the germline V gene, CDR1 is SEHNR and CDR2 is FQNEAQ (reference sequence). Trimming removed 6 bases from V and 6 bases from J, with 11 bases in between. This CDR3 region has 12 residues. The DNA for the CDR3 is TGTGCCAGCAGTAGATTCGTCGCTGAAGCTTTCTTT. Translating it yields CASSRFVAEAFF.

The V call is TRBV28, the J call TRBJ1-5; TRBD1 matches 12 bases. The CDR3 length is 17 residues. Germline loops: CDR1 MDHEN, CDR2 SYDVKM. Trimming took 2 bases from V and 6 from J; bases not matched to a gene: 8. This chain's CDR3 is CASSLATGQGASQPQHF. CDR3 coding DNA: TGTGCCAGCAGTTTAGCCACGGGACAGGGGGCGAGTCAGCCCCAGCATTTT.

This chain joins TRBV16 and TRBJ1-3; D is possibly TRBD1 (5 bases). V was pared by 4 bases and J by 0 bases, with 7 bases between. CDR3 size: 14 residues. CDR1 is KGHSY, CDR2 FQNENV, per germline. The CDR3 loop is CASSRGVSGNTIYF. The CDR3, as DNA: TGTGCCAGCAGCCGAGGGGTCTCTGGAAACACCATATATTTT.

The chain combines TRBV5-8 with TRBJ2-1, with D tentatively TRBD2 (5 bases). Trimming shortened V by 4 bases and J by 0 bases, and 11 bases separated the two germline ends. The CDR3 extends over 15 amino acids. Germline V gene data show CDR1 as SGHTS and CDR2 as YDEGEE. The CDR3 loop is CASSPDSLSYNEQFF. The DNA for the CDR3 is TGTGCCAGCAGCCCGGACTCACTCTCCTACAATGAGCAGTTCTTC.

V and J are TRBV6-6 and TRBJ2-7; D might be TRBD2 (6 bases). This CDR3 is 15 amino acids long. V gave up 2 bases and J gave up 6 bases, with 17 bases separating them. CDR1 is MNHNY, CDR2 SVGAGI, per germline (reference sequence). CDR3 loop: CASSYGGVRHSEQYF. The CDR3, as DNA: TGTGCCAGCAGTTACGGCGGGGTCAGACACAGCGAGCAGTACTTC.

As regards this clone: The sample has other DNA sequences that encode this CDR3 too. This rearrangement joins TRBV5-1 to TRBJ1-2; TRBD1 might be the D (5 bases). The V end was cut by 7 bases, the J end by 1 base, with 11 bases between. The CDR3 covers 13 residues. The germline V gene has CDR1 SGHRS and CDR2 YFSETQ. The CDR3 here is CASSLGGNYGYTF. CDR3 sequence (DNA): TGCGCCAGCTCACTCGGGGGTAACTATGGCTACACCTTC.

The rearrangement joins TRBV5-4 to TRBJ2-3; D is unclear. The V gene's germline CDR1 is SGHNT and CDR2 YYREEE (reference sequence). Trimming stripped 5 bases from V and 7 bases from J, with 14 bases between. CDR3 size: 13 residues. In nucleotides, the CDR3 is TGTGCCAGCAGTCCACGAAGGGCTCATACGCAGTATTTT. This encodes CASSPRRAHTQYF.

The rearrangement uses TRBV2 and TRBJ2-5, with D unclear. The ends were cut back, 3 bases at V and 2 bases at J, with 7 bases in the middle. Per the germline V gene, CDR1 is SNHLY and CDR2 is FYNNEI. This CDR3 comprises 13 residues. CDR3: CASSDYGQETQYF. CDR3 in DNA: TGTGCCAGCAGTGATTATGGACAAGAGACCCAGTACTTC.